This TCR beta chain is drawn from a study of CXCR3 chemokines and chemotherapy response in bladder cancer. This clonotype is medium-sized (0.01 to 0.1%) within its sample. TCRdb redid the calling of the PCR reads with MiXCR, one entry per CDR3 protein. The sample records approximately 13,000 distinct CDR3 sequences, roughly 12% being singletons. V lost 7 bases to trimming and J lost 2 bases; unmatched junction nucleotides: 11. CDR1 and CDR2 (germline): SQVTM, ANQGSEA. The CDR3 is 14 residues long. This TCR was recovered from a human donor with bladder cancer that did not respond to neoadjuvant chemotherapy. This material was obtained from a patient whose treatment included neoadjuvant chemotherapy. The V call is TRBV29-1, the J call TRBJ2-7; 7 bases are a match to TRBD1. The DNA for the CDR3 is TGCAGCGGCTTGTTTGGGGGACAGACCTACGAGCAGTACTTC. Protein product: CSGLFGGQTYEQYF.